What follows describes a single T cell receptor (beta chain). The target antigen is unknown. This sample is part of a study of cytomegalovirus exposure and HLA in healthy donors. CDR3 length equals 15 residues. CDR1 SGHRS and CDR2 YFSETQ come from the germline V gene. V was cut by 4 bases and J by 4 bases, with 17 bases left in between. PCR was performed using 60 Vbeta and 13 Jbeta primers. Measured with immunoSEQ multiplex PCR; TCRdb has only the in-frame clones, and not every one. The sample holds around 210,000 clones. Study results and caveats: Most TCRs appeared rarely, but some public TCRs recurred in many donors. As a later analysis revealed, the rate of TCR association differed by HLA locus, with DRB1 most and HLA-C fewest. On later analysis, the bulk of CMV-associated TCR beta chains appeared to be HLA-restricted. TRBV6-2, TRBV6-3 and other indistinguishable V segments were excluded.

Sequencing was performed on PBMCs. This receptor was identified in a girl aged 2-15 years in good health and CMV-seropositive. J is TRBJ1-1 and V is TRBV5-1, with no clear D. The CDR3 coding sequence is TGCGCCAGCAGCCCACATTGGTCGGCAGGCACTGAAGCTTTCTTT. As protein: CASSPHWSAGTEAFF.